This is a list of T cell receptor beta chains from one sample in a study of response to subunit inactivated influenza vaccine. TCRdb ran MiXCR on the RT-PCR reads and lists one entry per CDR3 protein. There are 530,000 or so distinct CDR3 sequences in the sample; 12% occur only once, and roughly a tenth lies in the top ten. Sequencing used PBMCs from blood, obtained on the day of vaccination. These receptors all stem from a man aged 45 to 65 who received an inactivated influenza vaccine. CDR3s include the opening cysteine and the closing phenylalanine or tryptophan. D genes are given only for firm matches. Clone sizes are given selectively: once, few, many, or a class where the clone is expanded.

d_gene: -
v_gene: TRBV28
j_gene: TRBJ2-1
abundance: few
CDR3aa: CASSLLAGRYLGEQFF
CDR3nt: TGTGCCAGCAGTTTACTGGCGGGACGATATTTGGGTGAGCAGTTCTTC

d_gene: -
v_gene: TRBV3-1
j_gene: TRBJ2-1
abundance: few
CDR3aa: CASNRGVEQFF
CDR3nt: TGTGCCAGCAACCGAGGAGTTGAGCAGTTCTTC

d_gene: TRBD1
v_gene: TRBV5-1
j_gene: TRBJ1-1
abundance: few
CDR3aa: CASSGGQGMNTEAFF
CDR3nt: TGCGCCAGCAGCGGAGGACAGGGCATGAACACTGAAGCTTTCTTT

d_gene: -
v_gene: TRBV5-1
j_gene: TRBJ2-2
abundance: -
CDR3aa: CASKELAGELFF
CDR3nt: TGCGCCAGCAAAGAGTTGGCCGGGGAGCTGTTTTTT

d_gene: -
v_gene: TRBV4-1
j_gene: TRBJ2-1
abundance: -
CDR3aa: CASSQELGEQFF
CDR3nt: TGCGCCAGCAGCCAAGAGTTGGGGGAGCAGTTCTTC

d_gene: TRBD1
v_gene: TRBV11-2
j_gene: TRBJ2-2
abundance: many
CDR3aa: CASSLGQYTGELFF
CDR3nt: TGTGCCAGCAGCTTGGGACAGTACACCGGGGAGCTGTTTTTT

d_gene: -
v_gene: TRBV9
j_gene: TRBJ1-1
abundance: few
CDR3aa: CASTLQSRTTEAFF
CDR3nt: TGTGCCAGCACCCTACAATCTCGCACCACTGAAGCTTTCTTT

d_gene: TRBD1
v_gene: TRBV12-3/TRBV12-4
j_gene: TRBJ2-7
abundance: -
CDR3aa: CASSLGQLTYEQYF
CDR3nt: TGTGCCAGCAGTTTGGGACAGCTAACCTACGAGCAGTACTTC

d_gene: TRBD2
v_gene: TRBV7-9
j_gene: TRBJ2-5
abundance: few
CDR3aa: CASSTLAGGQLKETQYF
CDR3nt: TGTGCCAGCAGCACCCTAGCGGGAGGCCAATTAAAGGAGACCCAGTACTTC

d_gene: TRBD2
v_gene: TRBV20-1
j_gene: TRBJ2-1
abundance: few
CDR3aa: CSAYPGLAGNEQFF
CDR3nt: TGCAGTGCTTATCCGGGACTAGCGGGCAATGAGCAGTTCTTC

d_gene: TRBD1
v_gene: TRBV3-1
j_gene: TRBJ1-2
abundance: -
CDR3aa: CASSQEHTGAGYTF
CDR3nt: TGTGCCAGCAGCCAAGAACATACAGGGGCCGGCTACACCTTC

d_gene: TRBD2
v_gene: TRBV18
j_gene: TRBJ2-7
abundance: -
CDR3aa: CASSLGTSNEQYF
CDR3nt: TGTGCCAGCTCACTCGGGACTAGCAACGAGCAGTACTTC

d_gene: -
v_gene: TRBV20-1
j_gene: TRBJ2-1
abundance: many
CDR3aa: CSARGPRVSSYNEQFF
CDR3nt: TGCAGTGCTAGGGGACCGAGGGTCAGCTCCTACAATGAGCAGTTCTTC

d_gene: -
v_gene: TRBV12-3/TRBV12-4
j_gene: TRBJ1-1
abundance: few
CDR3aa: CASSGHPNTEAFF
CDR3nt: TGTGCCAGTTCGGGACACCCGAACACTGAAGCTTTCTTT

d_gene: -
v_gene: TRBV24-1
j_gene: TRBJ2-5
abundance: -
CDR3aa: CATSDFVVRLPGRETQYF
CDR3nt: TGTGCCACCAGTGATTTTGTTGTTCGGTTACCCGGCAGGGAGACCCAGTACTTC

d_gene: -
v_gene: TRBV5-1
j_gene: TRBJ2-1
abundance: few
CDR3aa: CASSLASSRSNEQFF
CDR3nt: TGCGCCAGCAGCTTGGCGTCTAGCAGATCCAATGAGCAGTTCTTC

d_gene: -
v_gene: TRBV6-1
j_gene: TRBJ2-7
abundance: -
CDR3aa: CASSEPRTEHSYEQYF
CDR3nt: TGTGCCAGCAGTGAACCCAGGACTGAACACTCCTACGAGCAGTACTTC

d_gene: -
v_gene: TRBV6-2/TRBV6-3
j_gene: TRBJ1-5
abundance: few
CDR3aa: CASSYPPSYSQHF
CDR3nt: TGTGCCAGCAGTTACCCCCCATCCTATTCCCAGCATTTT